This T cell receptor beta chain was found in a study of blood T cell repertoires in COVID-19. Recruits, aged roughly 18 to 95 years, lived in 24 US areas. Two negative PCRs, clearance, or symptom resolution characterized the recovered Cohort 3 donors. Profiling relied on immunoSEQ multiplex PCR, and the TCRdb table lists in-frame clones only, not all of them. The sample includes 360,000 or so clones, more than 85% of them seen just once. This clonotype originated in a woman between 25 and 40 years old who had recovered from COVID-19. The sequencing sample was made of PBMCs or T cells enriched from blood (not recorded which).

The CDR3 region has the DNA TGTGCCAGCAGTTTCAGGGTTACCGGGGAGCTGTTTTTT. This translates into CASSFRVTGELFF. The gene calls are TRBV27 and TRBJ2-2, with D possibly matching TRBD1 (5 bases). This CDR3 has 13 residues. Looked up from germline, CDR1 is MNHEY and CDR2 is SMNVEV (reference sequence). Trimming took 3 bases from V and 5 from J, leaving 7 bases between them.